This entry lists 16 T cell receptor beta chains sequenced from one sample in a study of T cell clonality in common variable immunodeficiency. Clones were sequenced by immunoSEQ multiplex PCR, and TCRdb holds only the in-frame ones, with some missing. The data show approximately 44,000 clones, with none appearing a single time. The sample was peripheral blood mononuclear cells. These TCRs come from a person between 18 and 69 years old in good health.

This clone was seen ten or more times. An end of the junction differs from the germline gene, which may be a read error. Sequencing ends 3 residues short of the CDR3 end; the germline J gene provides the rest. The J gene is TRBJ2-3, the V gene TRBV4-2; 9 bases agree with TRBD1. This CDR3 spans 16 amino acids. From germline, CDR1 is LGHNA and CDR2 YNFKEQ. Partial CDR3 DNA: TGCGCCAGCAGCCTCCGGGACAGGGTTAGCACAGATACG. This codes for CASSLRDRVSTDT. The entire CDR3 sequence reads CASSLRDRVSTDTQYF.

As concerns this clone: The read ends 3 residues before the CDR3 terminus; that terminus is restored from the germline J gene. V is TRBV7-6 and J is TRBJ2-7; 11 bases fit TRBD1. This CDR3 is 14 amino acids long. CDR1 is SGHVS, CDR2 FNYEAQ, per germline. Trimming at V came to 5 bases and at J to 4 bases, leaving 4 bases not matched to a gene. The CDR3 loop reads CASSPGTGGYEQYF. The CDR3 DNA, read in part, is TGTGCCAGCAGCCCGGGGACAGGGGGTTACGAG.

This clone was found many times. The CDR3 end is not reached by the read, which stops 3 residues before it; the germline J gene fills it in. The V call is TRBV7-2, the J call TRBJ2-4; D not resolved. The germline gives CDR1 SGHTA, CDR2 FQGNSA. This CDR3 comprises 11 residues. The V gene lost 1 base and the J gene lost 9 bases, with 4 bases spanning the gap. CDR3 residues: CASSLGGIQYF. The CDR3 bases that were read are TGTGCCAGCAGCTTAGGCGGCATT.

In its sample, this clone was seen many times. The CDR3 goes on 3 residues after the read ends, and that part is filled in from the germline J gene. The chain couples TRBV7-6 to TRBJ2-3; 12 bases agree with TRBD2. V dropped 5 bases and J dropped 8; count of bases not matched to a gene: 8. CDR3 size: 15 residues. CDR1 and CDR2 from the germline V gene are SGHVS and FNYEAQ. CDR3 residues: CASSELAGGPATQYF. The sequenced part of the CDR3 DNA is TGTGCCAGCAGCGAACTAGCGGGGGGTCCCGCTACG. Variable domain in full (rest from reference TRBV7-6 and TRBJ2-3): GAGVSQSPRYKVTKRGQDVALRCDPISGHVSLYWYRQALGQGPEFLTYFNYEAQQDKSGLPNDRFSAERPEGSISTLTIQRTEQRDSAMYRCASSELAGGPATQYFGPGTRLTVL.

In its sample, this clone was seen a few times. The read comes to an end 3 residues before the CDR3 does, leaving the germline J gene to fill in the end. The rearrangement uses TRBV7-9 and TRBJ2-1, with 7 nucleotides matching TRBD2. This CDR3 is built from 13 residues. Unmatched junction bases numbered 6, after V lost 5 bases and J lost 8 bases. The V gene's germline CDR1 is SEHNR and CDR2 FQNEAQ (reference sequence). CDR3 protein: CASSPMTSYEQFF. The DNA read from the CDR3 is TGTGCCAGCAGCCCGATGACTAGCTATGAG.

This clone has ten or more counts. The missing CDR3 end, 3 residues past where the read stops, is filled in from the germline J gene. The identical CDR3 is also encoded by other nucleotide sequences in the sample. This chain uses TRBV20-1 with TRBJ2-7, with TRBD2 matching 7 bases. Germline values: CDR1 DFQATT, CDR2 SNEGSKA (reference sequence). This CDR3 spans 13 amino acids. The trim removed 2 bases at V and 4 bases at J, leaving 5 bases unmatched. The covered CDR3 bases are TGCAGTGCTAGAAGTCAAGCGGGATACGAG. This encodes CSARSQAGYE. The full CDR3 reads CSARSQAGYEQYF.

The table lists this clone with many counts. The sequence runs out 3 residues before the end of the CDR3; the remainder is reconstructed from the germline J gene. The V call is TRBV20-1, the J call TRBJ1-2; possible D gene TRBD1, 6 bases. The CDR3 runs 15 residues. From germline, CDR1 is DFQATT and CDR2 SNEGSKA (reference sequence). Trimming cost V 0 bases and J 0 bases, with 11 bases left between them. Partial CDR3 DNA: TGCAGTGCTAGAGATCGTGGACAGACTAACTATGGC. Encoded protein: CSARDRGQTNYG. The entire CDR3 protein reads CSARDRGQTNYGYTF.

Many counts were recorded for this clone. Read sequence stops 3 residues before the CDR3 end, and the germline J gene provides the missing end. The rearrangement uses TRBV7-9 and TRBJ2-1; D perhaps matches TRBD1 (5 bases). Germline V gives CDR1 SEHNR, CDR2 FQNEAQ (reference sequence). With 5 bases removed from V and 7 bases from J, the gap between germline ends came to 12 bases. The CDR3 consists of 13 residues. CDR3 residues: CASSPGLKNEQFF. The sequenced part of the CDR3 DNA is TGTGCCAGCAGCCCAGGGCTTAAGAATGAG.

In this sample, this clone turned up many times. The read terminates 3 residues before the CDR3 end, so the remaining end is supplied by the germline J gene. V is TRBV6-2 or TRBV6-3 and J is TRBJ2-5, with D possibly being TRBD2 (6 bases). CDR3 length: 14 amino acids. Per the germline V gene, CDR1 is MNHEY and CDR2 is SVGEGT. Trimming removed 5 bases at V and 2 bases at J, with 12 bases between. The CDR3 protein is CASSQLARQETQYF. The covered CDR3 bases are TGTGCCAGCAGTCAGCTAGCGAGACAAGAGACC.

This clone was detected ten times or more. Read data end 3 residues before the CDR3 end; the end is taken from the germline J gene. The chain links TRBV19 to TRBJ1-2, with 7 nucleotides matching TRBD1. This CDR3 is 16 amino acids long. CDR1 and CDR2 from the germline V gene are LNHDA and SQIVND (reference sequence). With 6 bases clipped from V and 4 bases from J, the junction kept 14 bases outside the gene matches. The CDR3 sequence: CASRDQTGLKIYGYTF. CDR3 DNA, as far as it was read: TGTGCCAGTAGGGATCAGACAGGGTTAAAAATCTATGGC.

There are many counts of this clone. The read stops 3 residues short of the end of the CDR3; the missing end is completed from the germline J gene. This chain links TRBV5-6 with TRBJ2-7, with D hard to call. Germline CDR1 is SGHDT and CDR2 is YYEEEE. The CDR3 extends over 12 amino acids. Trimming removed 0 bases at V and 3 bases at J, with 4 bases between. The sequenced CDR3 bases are TGTGCCAGCAGCTTGGCCAACTACGAG. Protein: CASSLANYE. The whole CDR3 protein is CASSLANYEQYF.

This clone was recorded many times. This CDR3 reads CASSYKTGVTGELFF. The DNA read from the CDR3 is TGTGCCAGCTCGTATAAGACAGGGGTGACCGGGGAG. The J gene is TRBJ2-2, the V gene TRBV18; 8 bases fit TRBD1. The read falls 3 residues short of the CDR3 end, and the missing part is taken from the germline J gene. This CDR3 region has 15 residues. V trimming: 6 bases; J trimming: 5 bases; junction bases outside the gene matches: 8. The germline CDR1 and CDR2 sequences are KGHSH and LQKENI.

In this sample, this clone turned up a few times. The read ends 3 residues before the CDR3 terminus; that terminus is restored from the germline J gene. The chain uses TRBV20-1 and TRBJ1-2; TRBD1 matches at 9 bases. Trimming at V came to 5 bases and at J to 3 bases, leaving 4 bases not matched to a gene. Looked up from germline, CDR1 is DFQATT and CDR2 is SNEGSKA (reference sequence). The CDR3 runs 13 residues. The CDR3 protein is CSAHRTGDYGYTF. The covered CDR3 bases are TGCAGTGCTCATCGGACAGGGGACTATGGC.

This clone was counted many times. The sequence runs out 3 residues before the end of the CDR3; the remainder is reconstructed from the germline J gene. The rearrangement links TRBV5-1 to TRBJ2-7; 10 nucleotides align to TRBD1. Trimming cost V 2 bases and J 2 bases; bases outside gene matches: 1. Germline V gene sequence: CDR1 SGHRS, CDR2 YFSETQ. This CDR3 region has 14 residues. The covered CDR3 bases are TGCGCCAGCAGCTTCGGGACAGGGGCCTACGAG. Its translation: CASSFGTGAYE. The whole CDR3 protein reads CASSFGTGAYEQYF.

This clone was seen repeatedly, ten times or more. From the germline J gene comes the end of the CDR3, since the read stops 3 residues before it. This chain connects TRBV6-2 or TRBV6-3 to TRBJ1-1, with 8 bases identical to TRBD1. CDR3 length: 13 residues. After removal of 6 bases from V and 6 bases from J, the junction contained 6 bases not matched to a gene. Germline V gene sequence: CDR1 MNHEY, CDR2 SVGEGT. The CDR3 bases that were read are TGTGCCAGCAGCAACGGACAGGGCGCTGAA. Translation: CASSNGQGAE. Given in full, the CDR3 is CASSNGQGAEAFF.

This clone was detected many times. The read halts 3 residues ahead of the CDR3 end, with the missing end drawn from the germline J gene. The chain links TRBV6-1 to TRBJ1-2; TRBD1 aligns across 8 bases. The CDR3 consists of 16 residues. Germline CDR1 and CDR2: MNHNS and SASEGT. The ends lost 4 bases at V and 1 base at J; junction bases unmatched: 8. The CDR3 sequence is CASSGGGTGGNYGYTF. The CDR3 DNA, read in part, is TGTGCCAGCAGTGGGGGGGGGACAGGCGGTAACTATGGC.